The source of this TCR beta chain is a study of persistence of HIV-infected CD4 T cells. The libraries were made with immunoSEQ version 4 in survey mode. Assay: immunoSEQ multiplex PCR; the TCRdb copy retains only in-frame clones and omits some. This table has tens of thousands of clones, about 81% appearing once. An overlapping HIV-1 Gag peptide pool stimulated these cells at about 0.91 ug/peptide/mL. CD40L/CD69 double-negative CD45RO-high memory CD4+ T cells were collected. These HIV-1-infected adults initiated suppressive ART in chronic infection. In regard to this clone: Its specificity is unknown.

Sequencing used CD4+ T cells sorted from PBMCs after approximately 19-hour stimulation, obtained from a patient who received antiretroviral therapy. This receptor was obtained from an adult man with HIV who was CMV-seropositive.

CDR3 in amino acids: CASRPGTGINQPQHF. Here the CDR3 DNA reads TGTGCCAGCAGACCCGGGACAGGGATCAATCAGCCCCAGCATTTT. This rearrangement joins TRBV6-6 to TRBJ1-5; 9 bases match TRBD1. The germline CDR1 and CDR2 sequences are MNHNY and SVGAGI (reference sequence). This CDR3 is built from 15 residues. V lost 6 bases to trimming and J lost 3 bases; unmatched junction nucleotides: 6.